The text below deals with one T cell receptor beta chain. Its antigen is not identified. The entry originates in a study of T cells expressing NK-cell markers. Study-level results: Four of the donors also had these clonotypes leading their CD3+CD56-NKG2C+ fraction. In several donors, dominant CD3+CD56+NKG2C+ clonotypes ranked among the top 10 CD8+ clonotypes.

Germline CDR1 is LGHNA and CDR2 is YNFKEQ. This CDR3 spans 13 amino acids. TCRdb re-called the 5' RACE reads; one entry per CDR3 protein, DNA not given. The sample data list tens of thousands of distinct CDR3 sequences. The receptor's source is a woman aged 18 to 75 in good health. The sequencing input was blood T cells: a sorted CD56 or NKG2C T cell subset, CD4+ or CD8+ T cells, or bulk PBMC T cells (not recorded which). The chain joins TRBV4-2 to TRBJ2-3; TCRdb outputs TRBD1, but without DNA this stays unchecked. CDR3 region: CASSLPGKDTQYF.